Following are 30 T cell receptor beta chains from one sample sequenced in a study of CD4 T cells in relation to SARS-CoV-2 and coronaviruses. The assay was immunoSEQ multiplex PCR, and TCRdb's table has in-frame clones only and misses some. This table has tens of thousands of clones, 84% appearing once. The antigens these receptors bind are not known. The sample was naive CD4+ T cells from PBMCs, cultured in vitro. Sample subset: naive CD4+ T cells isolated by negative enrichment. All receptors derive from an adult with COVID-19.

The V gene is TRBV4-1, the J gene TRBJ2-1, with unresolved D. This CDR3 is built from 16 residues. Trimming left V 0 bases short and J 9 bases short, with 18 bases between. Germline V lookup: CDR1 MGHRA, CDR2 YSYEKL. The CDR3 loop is CASSQDLIITNGEQFF. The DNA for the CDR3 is TGCGCCAGCAGCCAAGATCTAATCATAACAAATGGTGAGCAGTTCTTC.

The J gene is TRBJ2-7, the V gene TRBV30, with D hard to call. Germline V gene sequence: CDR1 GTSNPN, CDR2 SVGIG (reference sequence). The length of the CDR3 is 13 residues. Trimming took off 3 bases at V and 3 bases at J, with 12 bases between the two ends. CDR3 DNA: TGTGCCTGGAGGGGCGATTTGAACTACGAGCAGTACTTC. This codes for CAWRGDLNYEQYF.

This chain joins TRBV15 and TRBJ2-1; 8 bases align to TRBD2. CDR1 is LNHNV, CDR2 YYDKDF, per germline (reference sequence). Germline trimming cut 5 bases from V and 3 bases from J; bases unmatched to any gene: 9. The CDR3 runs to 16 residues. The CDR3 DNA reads TGTGCCACCAGCTACATGCTAAGCGGGAGCTACAATGAGCAGTTCTTC. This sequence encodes CATSYMLSGSYNEQFF.

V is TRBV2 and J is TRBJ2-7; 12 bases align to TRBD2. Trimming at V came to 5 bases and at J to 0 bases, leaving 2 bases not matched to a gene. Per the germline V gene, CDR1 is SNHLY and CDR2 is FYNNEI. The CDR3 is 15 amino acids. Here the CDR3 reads CASSRLAGDSYEQYF. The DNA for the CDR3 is TGTGCCAGCAGTCGACTAGCGGGAGACTCCTACGAGCAGTACTTC.

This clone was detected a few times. The CDR3 DNA reads as TGCGCCAGCAGTGAGTCAGGACTAGCGGGATCGAACACCGGGGAGCTGTTTTTT. Translating gives CASSESGLAGSNTGELFF. The chain carries TRBV10-1 and TRBJ2-2, with 12 bases lining up with TRBD2. The V gene's germline CDR1 is WNHNN and CDR2 SYGVQD (reference sequence). The CDR3 consists of 18 residues. V was pared by 0 bases and J by 0 bases, with 2 bases of the junction left unmatched.

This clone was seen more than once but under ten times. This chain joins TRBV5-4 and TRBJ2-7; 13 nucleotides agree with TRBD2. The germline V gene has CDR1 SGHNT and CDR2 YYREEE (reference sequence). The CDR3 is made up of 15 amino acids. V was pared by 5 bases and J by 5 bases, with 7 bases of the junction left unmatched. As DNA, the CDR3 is TGTGCCAGCAGTTCGGGACTAGCGGGACGCAACGAGCAGTACTTC. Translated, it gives CASSSGLAGRNEQYF.

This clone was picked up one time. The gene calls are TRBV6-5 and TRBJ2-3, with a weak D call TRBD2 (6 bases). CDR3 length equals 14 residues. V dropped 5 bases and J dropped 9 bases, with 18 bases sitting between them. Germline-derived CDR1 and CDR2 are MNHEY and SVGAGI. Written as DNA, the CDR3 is TGTGCCAGCAGTCTAGCGCTAGCCAGTCCCACGCAGTATTTT. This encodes CASSLALASPTQYF.

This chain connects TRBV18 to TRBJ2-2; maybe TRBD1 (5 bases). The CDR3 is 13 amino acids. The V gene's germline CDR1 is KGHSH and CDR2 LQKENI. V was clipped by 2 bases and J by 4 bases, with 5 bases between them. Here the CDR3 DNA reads TGTGCCAGCTCACCAGGGGCCACCGGGGAGCTGTTTTTT. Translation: CASSPGATGELFF.

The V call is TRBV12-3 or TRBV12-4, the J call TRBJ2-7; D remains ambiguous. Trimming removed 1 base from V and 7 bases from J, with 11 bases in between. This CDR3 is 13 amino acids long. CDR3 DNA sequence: TGTGCCAGCAGTTTAGGGACCTCTTGGGAGCAGTACTTC. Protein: CASSLGTSWEQYF.

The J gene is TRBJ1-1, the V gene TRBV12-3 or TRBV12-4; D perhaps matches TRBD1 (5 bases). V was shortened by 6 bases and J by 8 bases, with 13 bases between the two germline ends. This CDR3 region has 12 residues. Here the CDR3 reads CASRLAGTEAFF. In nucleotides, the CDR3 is TGTGCCAGCAGGTTGGCAGGGACCGAAGCTTTCTTT.

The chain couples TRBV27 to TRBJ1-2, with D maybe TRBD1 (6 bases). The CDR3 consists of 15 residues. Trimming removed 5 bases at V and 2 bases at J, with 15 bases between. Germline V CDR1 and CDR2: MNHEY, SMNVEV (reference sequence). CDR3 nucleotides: TGTGCCAGCAGTCAGAACCGGGACACCAACTATGGCTACACCTTC. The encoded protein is CASSQNRDTNYGYTF.

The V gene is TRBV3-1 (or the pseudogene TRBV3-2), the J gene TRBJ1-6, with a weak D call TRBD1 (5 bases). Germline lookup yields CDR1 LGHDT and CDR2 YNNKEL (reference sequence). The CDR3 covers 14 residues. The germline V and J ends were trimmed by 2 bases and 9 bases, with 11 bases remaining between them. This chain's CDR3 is CASSQSGFGSPLHF. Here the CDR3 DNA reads TGTGCCAGCAGCCAATCAGGGTTTGGTTCACCCCTCCACTTT.

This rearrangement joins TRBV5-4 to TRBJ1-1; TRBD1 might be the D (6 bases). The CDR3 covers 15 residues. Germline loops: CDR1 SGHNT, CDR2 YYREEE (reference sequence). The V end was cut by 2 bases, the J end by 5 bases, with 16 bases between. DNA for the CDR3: TGTGCCAGCAGCTTTGGCCAAGGGGGATGGACTGAAGCTTTCTTT. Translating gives CASSFGQGGWTEAFF.

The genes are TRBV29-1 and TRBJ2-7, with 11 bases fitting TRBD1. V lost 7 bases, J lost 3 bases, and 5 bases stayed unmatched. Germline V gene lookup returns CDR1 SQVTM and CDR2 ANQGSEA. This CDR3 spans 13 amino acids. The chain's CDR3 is CSAGTGGYYEQYF. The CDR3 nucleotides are TGCAGCGCCGGGACAGGGGGGTACTACGAGCAGTACTTC.

CDR3 sequence (DNA): TGTGCCACCAGTGATCATGACCGTCCCGGGGAGCTGTTTTTT. Translated, it gives CATSDHDRPGELFF. J is TRBJ2-2 and V is TRBV24-1, with D unclear. Germline CDR1 is KGHDR and CDR2 is SFDVKD. The CDR3 runs 14 residues. Trimming pared 3 bases from V and 6 bases from J, leaving 10 bases between.

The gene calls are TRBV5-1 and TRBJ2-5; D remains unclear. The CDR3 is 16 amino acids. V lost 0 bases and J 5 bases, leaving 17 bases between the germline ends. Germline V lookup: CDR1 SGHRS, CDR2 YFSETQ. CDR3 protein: CASSLDNPVDLETQYF. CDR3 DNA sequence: TGCGCCAGCAGCTTGGATAACCCCGTAGACTTGGAGACCCAGTACTTC.

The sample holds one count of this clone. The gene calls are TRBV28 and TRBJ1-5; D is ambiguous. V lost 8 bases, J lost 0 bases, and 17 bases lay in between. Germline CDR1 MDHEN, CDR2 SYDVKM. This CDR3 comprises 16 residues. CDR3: CASRQVGVGSNQPQHF. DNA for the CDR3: TGTGCCAGCCGACAAGTCGGGGTTGGTAGCAATCAGCCCCAGCATTTT.

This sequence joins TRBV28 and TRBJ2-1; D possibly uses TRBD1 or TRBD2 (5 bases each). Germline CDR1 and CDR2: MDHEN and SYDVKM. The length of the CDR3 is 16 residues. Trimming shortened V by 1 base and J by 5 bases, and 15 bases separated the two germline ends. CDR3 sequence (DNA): TGTGCCAGCAGTTTATTTGATTGGGGACGAAACAATGAGCAGTTCTTC. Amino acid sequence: CASSLFDWGRNNEQFF. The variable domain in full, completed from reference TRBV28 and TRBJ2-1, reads DVKVTQSSRYLVKRTGEKVFLECVQDMDHENMFWYRQDPGLGLRLIYFSYDVKMKEKGDIPEGYSVSREKKERFSLILESASTNQTSMYLCASSLFDWGRNNEQFFGPGTRLTVL.

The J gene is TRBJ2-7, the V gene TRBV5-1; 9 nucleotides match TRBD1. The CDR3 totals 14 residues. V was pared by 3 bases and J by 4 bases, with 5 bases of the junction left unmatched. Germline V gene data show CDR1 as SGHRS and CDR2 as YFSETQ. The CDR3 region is CASSSTGGQYEQYF. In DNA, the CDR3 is TGCGCCAGCAGCTCAACAGGGGGCCAATACGAGCAGTACTTC.

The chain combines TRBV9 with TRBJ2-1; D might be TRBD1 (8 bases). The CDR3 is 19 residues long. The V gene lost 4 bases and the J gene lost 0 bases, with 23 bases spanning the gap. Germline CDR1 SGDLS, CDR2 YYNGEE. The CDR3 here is CASSPRTGFGGSSYNEQFF. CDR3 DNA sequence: TGTGCCAGCAGCCCCCGGACAGGGTTCGGCGGGAGCTCCTACAATGAGCAGTTCTTC.

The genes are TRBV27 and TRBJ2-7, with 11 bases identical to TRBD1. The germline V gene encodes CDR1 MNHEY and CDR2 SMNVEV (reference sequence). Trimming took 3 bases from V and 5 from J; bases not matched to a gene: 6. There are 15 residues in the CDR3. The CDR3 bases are TGTGCCAGCAGTTTGAGATGGGACAGGGGGGACGAGCAGTACTTC. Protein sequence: CASSLRWDRGDEQYF.

CDR3: CASSLLAGETDTQYF. As DNA, the CDR3 is TGCGCCAGCAGCTTGTTAGCGGGAGAAACAGATACGCAGTATTTT. This chain links TRBV5-1 with TRBJ2-3; 9 nucleotides align to TRBD2. This CDR3 has 15 amino acids. CDR1 and CDR2 (germline): SGHRS, YFSETQ. Losses at the gene ends were 1 base for V and 3 bases for J; bases not matched to a gene: 3.

CDR3 in DNA: TGTGCCAGTAGTATTACTGGGGGCAATGAGCAGTTCTTC. This codes for CASSITGGNEQFF. The J gene is TRBJ2-1, the V gene TRBV19; D might be TRBD1 or TRBD2, each matching 5 bases. This CDR3 region has 13 residues. Germline V gene data show CDR1 as LNHDA and CDR2 as SQIVND (reference sequence). V was trimmed by 3 bases and J by 6 bases, leaving 9 bases between them.

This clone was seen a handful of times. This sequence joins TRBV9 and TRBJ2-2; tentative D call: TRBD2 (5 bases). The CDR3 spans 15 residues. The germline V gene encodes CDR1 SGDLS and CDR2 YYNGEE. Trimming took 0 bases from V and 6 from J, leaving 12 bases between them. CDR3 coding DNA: TGTGCCAGCAGCGTAGACACTAGTCGGCCCGGGGAGCTGTTTTTT. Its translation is CASSVDTSRPGELFF.

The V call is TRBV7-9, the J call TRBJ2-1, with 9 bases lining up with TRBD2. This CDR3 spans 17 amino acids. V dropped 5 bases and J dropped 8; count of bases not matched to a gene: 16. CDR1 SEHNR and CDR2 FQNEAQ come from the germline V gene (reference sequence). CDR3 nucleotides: TGTGCCAGCAGCCACTTGGAGTGGCGGGAGGGCCCCCATGAGCAGTTCTTC. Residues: CASSHLEWREGPHEQFF.

The DNA of the CDR3 is TGTGCCTGGACCGAGGACAGTTATAACTATGGCTACACCTTC. Translated: CAWTEDSYNYGYTF. This chain connects TRBV30 to TRBJ1-2; D might be TRBD1 (6 bases). Germline CDR1 reads GTSNPN; CDR2 reads SVGIG (reference sequence). The germline V and J ends were trimmed by 4 bases and 1 base, with 13 bases remaining between them. The CDR3 has 14 residues.

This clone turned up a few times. CDR3 bases: TGTGCCAGCAGCCCTCAGGGAGTGAGCGAAAAACTGTTTTTT. Residues: CASSPQGVSEKLFF. The gene calls are TRBV7-9 and TRBJ1-4, with D tentatively TRBD1 (5 bases). The length of the CDR3 is 14 residues. The germline V gene has CDR1 SEHNR and CDR2 FQNEAQ (reference sequence). Trimming removed 5 bases from V and 8 bases from J, with 15 bases in between.

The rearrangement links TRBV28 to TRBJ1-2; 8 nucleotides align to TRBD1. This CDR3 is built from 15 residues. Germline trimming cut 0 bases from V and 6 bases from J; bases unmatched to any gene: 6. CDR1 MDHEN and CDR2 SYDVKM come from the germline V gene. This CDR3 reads CASSLWTGVLDGYTF. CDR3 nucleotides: TGTGCCAGCAGTTTATGGACAGGGGTTCTAGATGGCTACACCTTC.

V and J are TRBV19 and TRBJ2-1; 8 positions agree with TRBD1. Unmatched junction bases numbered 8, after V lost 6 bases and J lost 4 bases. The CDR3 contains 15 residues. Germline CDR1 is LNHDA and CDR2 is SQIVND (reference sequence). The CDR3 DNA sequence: TGTGCCAGTAGCCCGGACAGGGCAGGTTACAATGAGCAGTTCTTC. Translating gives CASSPDRAGYNEQFF.

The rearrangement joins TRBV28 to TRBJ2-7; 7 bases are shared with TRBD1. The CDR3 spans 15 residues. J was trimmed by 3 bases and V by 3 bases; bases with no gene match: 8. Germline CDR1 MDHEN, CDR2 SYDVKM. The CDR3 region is CASSLSGGRYYEQYF. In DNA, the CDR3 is TGTGCCAGCAGTTTGTCAGGGGGTCGCTACTACGAGCAGTACTTC.